Below, 8 T cell receptor beta chains from the same sample are listed, as sequenced in a study of blood T cells in healthy people across ages. Combining a sample-barcoded 5' primer with a J-beta primer mix, a second PCR ran for roughly 7 to 12 cycles. TCRdb re-called the 5' RACE reads through MiXCR, storing one row per CDR3 protein. The sample lists under 2,000,000 distinct CDR3 sequences, less than 50% seen once, with more than 2% in the top ten. The sample taken for sequencing was blood. The receptors derive from a woman aged 40 to 49 in good health.

Remarks on this clonotype: This may come from a read error, since a much larger clone is one base off. The J gene is TRBJ2-1, the V gene TRBV7-3; D possibly uses TRBD1 or TRBD2 (6 bases each). The J call may be mistaken, given a closer DNA end match to TRBJ2-7. This CDR3 is 15 amino acids long. The germline gives CDR1 SGHTA, CDR2 FQGTGA. The CDR3: CASSLQGGSYNEQYF. The CDR3 DNA reads as TGTGCCAGCAGCTTACAAGGGGGGTCCTACAATGAGCAGTACTTC.

The chain joins TRBV7-2 to TRBJ2-7, with TRBD1 as a possible D gene (6 bases). V was pared by 1 base and J by 3 bases, with 16 bases between. The length of the CDR3 is 16 residues. Germline V gives CDR1 SGHTA, CDR2 FQGNSA. Here the CDR3 DNA reads TGTGCCAGCAGCTTAGTCTCGCAGGGGTTAGGCTACGAGCAGTACTTC. It is translated as CASSLVSQGLGYEQYF.

The chain carries TRBV6-2 or TRBV6-3 and TRBJ2-1; 7 bases fit TRBD2. J lost 10 bases, V lost 8 bases, and 11 bases had no gene match. The germline V gene encodes CDR1 MNHEY and CDR2 SVGEGT. CDR3 length: 13 residues. The CDR3, as DNA: TGTGCCAGCCTTGGGACTACCCCCAGGGAGCAGTTCTTC. Translation gives CASLGTTPREQFF.

The rearrangement uses TRBV3-1 and TRBJ2-3; TRBD1 matches 8 bases. CDR1 is LGHDT and CDR2 is YNNKEL in the germline V gene (reference sequence). The length of the CDR3 is 17 residues. V was clipped by 1 base and J by 2 bases; unmatched bases: 8. CDR3 sequence (DNA): TGTGCCAGCAGCCAAGCCGACAGGGGTTTTGTCACAGATACGCAGTATTTT. It specifies CASSQADRGFVTDTQYF.

This clonotype was detected ten times or more. The rearrangement joins TRBV12-3 or TRBV12-4 to TRBJ2-7, with D possibly TRBD1 on 6 matching bases. V lost 6 bases, J lost 3 bases, and 12 bases lay in between. The CDR3 has 13 amino acids. The CDR3 DNA sequence: TGTGCCAGCAGGAGGACAGAACTCTACGAGCAGTACTTC. As protein: CASRRTELYEQYF.

This clonotype occurred a few times. CDR3 protein: CASSEEDYEQYF. For the CDR3, the DNA is TGTGCCAGCAGTGAAGAAGATTACGAGCAGTACTTC. This chain links TRBV6-4 with TRBJ2-7; D gene unclear. Germline CDR1 and CDR2: MRHNA and SNTAGT. The CDR3 sequence is 12 residues long. V lost 3 bases, J lost 4 bases, and 7 bases lay in between.

CDR3 in amino acids: CASSLEWDSLAEQYF. CDR3 in DNA: TGTGCCAGCAGCTTAGAGTGGGACAGTCTAGCTGAGCAGTACTTC. This chain joins TRBV11-2 and TRBJ2-5; the match to TRBD1 covers 7 bases. V was pared by 0 bases and J by 11 bases, with 12 bases of the junction left unmatched. Germline CDR1 reads SGHAT; CDR2 reads FQNNGV. The CDR3 is made up of 15 amino acids.

This chain links TRBV20-1 with TRBJ2-5; TRBD2 aligns across 11 bases. The CDR3 is 13 amino acids. Germline-derived CDR1 and CDR2 are DFQATT and SNEGSKA (reference sequence). Trimming removed 6 bases from V and 4 bases from J; junction bases left unmatched: 4. CDR3 nucleotides: TGCAGTGCGATAGCGGGGGGGGCAGAGACCCAGTACTTC. Translating gives CSAIAGGAETQYF.